This entry concerns a single T cell receptor beta chain. Its antigen is still unknown. TCRdb keeps only in-frame clones here, not all; method: immunoSEQ multiplex PCR. Here the sample spans approximately 110,000 clones, 65% to 80% being singletons. PCR or immunohistochemistry showed mismatch repair deficiency in every enrolled patient. The TCR-sequenced patients were a few responders to pembrolizumab. This specimen belongs to a study of PD-1 blockade in mismatch repair-deficient tumors. Study-level background: Patients had around 11 mismatch repair-deficient cancer types and were previously treated and progressing. Study outcomes and limitations: Tumor-resident clones, often absent from pretreatment blood, expanded after pembrolizumab and then contracted.

This receptor was taken from an adult with mismatch repair-deficient cancer. Sequencing was performed on peripheral blood, taken about 60 weeks after starting pembrolizumab.

The CDR3 sequence: CASSTSDRGSNEKLFF. Here the CDR3 DNA reads TGTGCCAGCAGCACCTCGGACAGGGGGTCTAATGAAAAACTGTTTTTT. The chain combines TRBV5-6 with TRBJ1-4, with 10 bases fitting TRBD1. Germline V gives CDR1 SGHDT, CDR2 YYEEEE. The CDR3 covers 16 residues. Unmatched junction bases numbered 6, after V lost 4 bases and J lost 3 bases. Filled out from reference TRBV5-6 and TRBJ1-4, the complete variable domain reads DAGVTQSPTHLIKTRGQQVTLRCSPKSGHDTVSWYQQALGQGPQFIFQYYEEEERQRGNFPDRFSGHQFPNYSSELNVNALLLGDSALYLCASSTSDRGSNEKLFFGSGTQLSVL.